One sample yielded the 10 T cell receptor beta chains listed below, sequenced in a study of blood T cell repertoires in COVID-19. Sequenced by immunoSEQ multiplex PCR; TCRdb stores in-frame clones only, minus some. The sample contains about 300,000 clones, 65% to 90% of which appear only once. Sequenced material: PBMCs or T cells enriched from blood (not recorded which). All receptors derive from a man younger than 40 who had recovered from COVID-19.

J is TRBJ2-1 and V is TRBV7-8; D ambiguous. Trimming shortened V by 5 bases and J by 5 bases, and 7 bases separated the two germline ends. Germline CDR1 and CDR2: SGHVS and FQNEAQ. The CDR3 totals 12 residues. The CDR3 protein is CASSPFNNEQFF. The CDR3 nucleotides are TGTGCCAGCAGCCCATTCAACAATGAGCAGTTCTTC. The whole variable domain, remainder taken from reference TRBV7-8 and TRBJ2-1, is GAGVSQSPRYKVAKRGQDVALRCDPISGHVSLFWYQQALGQGPEFLTYFQNEAQLDKSGLPSDRFFAERPEGSVSTLKIQRTQQEDSAVYLCASSPFNNEQFFGPGTRLTVL.

The rearrangement joins TRBV14 to TRBJ2-7; 9 nucleotides align to TRBD1. The CDR3 has 14 residues. V dropped 4 bases and J dropped 3; count of bases not matched to a gene: 4. From germline, CDR1 is SGHDN and CDR2 FVKESK. CDR3 sequence reads: CASSRTGVSYEQYF. DNA for the CDR3: TGTGCCAGCAGCCGGACAGGGGTGAGCTACGAGCAGTACTTC.

The chain employs TRBV24-1 and TRBJ2-1; 15 positions agree with TRBD2. This CDR3 is built from 19 residues. V trimming: 2 bases; J trimming: 1 base; junction bases outside the gene matches: 5. Germline CDR1 reads KGHDR; CDR2 reads SFDVKD. The CDR3 nucleotides read TGTGCCACCAGTGATTCCGGGACTAGCGGGAGGAGATCCTACAATGAGCAGTTCTTC. Its protein product is CATSDSGTSGRRSYNEQFF.

This clone was found a few times. This chain links TRBV18 with TRBJ1-1; weak D call: TRBD1 (5 bases). The ends were cut back, 6 bases at V and 3 bases at J, with 11 bases in the middle. The CDR3 spans 13 residues. In germline, CDR1 is KGHSH, CDR2 LQKENI. The CDR3 coding sequence is TGTGCCAGCTCCCCAGGGCTCGACACTGAAGCTTTCTTT. This translates into CASSPGLDTEAFF.

The chain joins TRBV12-3 or TRBV12-4 to TRBJ2-1, with D tentatively TRBD2 (6 bases). With 6 bases removed from V and 10 bases from J, the gap between germline ends came to 13 bases. This CDR3 has 12 amino acids. Here the CDR3 reads CASSSGLGEQFF. In nucleotides, the CDR3 is TGTGCCAGCAGCTCGGGACTGGGAGAGCAGTTCTTC.

V and J are TRBV21-1 and TRBJ2-5; the D call in the table, TRBD2, was not verified against the DNA. TRBV21-1 has pseudogene status. The CDR3 runs 15 residues. This CDR3 reads CASSPRAGLQETQYF. The CDR3 bases are TGTGCCAGCAGCCCCCGAGCGGGACTGCAAGAGACCCAGTACTTC.

CDR3 loop: CASSLVGARGEKLFF. CDR3 nucleotide sequence: TGTGCCAGCAGCCTTGTCGGAGCCCGAGGTGAAAAACTGTTTTTT. V gene TRBV28 combines with J gene TRBJ1-4; no firm D call. Per germline, CDR1 MDHEN and CDR2 SYDVKM. V lost 6 bases to trimming and J lost 7 bases, with 18 bases between them. This CDR3 is built from 15 residues.

V gene TRBV7-9 combines with J gene TRBJ2-7; 9 bases line up with TRBD2. CDR1 and CDR2 (germline): SEHNR, FQNEAQ (reference sequence). This CDR3 spans 15 amino acids. J gave up 2 bases and V 0 bases, and 2 bases lay outside the gene matches. The CDR3 nucleotides are TGTGCCAGCAGCTTAGCGCTAGCGGGACCCTACGAGCAGTACTTC. Translating gives CASSLALAGPYEQYF. Filled out from reference TRBV7-9 and TRBJ2-7, the complete variable domain reads DTGVSQNPRHKITKRGQNVTFRCDPISEHNRLYWYRQTLGQGPEFLTYFQNEAQLEKSRLLSDRFSAERPKGSFSTLEIQRTEQGDSAMYLCASSLALAGPYEQYFGPGTRLTVT.

This clone was observed a single time. V gene TRBV18 combines with J gene TRBJ2-7, with 10 bases that match TRBD2. Germline CDR1 is KGHSH and CDR2 is LQKENI. The ends lost 3 bases at V and 0 bases at J; junction bases unmatched: 8. The CDR3 covers 17 residues. The CDR3 DNA reads TGTGCCAGCTCACCCCAAGGCCTAGCGGGGGTCTCCTACGAGCAGTACTTC. It specifies CASSPQGLAGVSYEQYF.

The chain is built from TRBV30 and TRBJ1-6; 7 bases agree with TRBD1. CDR3 size: 16 residues. CDR1 and CDR2 (germline): GTSNPN, SVGIG (reference sequence). Losses at the gene ends were 2 bases for V and 7 bases for J; bases not matched to a gene: 11. The CDR3 sequence: CAWSPASTGKNSPLHF. The CDR3 bases are TGTGCCTGGAGTCCCGCCTCGACAGGGAAAAATTCACCCCTCCACTTT.